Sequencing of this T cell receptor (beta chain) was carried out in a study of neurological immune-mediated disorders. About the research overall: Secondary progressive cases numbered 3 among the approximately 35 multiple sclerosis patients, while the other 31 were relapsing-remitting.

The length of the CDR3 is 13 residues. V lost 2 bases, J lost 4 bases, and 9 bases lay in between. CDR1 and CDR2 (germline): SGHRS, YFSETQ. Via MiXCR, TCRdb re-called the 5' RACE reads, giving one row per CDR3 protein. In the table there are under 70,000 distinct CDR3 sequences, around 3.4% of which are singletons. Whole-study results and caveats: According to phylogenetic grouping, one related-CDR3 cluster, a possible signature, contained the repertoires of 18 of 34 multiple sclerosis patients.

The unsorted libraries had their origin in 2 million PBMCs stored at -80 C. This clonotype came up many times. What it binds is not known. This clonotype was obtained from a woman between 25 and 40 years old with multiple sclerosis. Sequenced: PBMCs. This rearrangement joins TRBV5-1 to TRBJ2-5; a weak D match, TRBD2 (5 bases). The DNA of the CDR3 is TGCGCCAGCAGCTTCTTGGCGGGAGAGACCCAGTACTTC. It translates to CASSFLAGETQYF.